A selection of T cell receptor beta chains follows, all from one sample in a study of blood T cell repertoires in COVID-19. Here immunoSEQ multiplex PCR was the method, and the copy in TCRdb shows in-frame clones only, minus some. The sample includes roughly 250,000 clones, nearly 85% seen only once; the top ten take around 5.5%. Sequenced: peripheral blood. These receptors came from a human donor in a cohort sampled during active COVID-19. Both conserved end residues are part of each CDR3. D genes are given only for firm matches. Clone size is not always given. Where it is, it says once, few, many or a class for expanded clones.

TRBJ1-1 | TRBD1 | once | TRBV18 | CASSPGDRNIEAFF | TGTGCCAGCTCACCGGGGGACAGGAACATTGAAGCTTTCTTT
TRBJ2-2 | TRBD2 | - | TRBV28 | CATRGGVNTGELFF | TGTGCCACCCGGGGGGGAGTCAACACCGGGGAGCTGTTTTTT
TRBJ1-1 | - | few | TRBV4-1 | CASSQEALFRGRMNTEAFF | TGCGCCAGCAGCCAAGAGGCCCTTTTTAGGGGTAGGATGAACACTGAAGCTTTCTTT
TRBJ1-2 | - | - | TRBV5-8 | CASSYQGTYGYTF | TGTGCCAGCAGCTACCAGGGTACCTATGGCTACACCTTC
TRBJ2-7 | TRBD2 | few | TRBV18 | CASSPSGAGGNYEQYF | TGTGCCAGCTCACCGTCGGGTGCGGGGGGGAACTACGAGCAGTACTTC
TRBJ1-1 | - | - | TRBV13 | CASSLALGGDGEAFF | TGTGCCAGCAGCTTAGCCCTGGGGGGTGATGGTGAAGCTTTCTTT
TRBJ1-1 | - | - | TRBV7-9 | CAMGGKNTEAFF | TGTGCCATGGGGGGAAAGAACACTGAAGCTTTCTTT
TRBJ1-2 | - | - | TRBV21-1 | CASEDRSYGYTF | TGTGCCAGCGAGGACAGGAGCTATGGCTACACCTTC
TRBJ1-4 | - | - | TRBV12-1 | CASSPSREKLFF | TGTGCCAGCAGCCCCTCTAGAGAGAAACTGTTTTTT
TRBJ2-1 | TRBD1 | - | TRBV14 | CASSQLTGSGEQFF | TGTGCCAGCAGCCAATTGACAGGGTCCGGTGAGCAGTTCTTC
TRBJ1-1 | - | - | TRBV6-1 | CASSEGSGANTEAFF | TGTGCCAGCAGCGAAGGCAGTGGGGCGAACACTGAAGCTTTCTTT
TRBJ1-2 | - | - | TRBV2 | CASSSQGYGYTF | TGTGCCAGCAGTTCCCAGGGATATGGCTACACCTTC
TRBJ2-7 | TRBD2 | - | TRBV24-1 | CATSDLTSGSWKQYF | TGTGCCACCAGTGATCTGACTAGCGGGAGCTGGAAGCAGTACTTC
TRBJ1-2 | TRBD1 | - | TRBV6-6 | CASSTGQGVGGYTF | TGTGCCAGCAGTACCGGACAGGGGGTTGGAGGCTACACCTTC
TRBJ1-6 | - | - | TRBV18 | CASSPSGPGASPLHF | TGTGCCAGCTCACCAAGCGGGCCCGGGGCCTCACCCCTCCACTTT
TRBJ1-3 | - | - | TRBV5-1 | CASSLGGGSSGNTIYF | TGCGCCAGCAGCTTGGGAGGGGGTTCGTCTGGAAACACCATATATTTT
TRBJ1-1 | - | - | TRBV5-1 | CASSPTELNTEAFF | TGCGCCAGCAGCCCGACAGAATTGAACACTGAAGCTTTCTTT
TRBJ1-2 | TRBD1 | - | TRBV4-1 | CASSQDPIGTVNYGYTF | TGCGCCAGCAGCCAAGACCCGATTGGGACAGTTAACTATGGCTACACCTTC
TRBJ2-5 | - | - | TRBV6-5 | CASKAAYGETQYF | TGTGCCAGCAAGGCAGCGTACGGGGAGACCCAGTACTTC
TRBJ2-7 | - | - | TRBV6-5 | CASSRTVNYEQYF | TGTGCCAGCAGTAGGACTGTAAACTACGAGCAGTACTTC
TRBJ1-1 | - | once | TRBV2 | CASSIKGSVEAFF | TGTGCCAGCAGCATCAAGGGGTCGGTTGAAGCTTTCTTT
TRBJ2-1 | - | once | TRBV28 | CASSYPFGTQYNEQFF | TGTGCCAGCAGTTATCCCTTCGGGACACAGTACAATGAGCAGTTCTTC